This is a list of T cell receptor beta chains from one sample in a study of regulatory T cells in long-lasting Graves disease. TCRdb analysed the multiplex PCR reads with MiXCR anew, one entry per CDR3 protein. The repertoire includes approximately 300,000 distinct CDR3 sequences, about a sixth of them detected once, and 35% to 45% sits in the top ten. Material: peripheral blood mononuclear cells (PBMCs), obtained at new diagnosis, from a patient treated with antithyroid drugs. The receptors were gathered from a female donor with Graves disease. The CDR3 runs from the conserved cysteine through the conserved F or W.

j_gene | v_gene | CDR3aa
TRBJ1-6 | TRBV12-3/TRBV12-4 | CASSFGGRGNSPLHF
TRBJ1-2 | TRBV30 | CAWRSLLGYTF
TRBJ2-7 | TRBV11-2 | CASSRPAAGEQYF
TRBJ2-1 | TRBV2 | CASSQEGGSGEQFF
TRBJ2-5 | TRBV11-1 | CASSSPLADTETQYF
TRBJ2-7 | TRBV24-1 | CATSQTTGEQYF
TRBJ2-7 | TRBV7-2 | CASSLVGLLAGERDEQYF
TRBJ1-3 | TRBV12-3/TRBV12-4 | CASAVQGLGNTIYF
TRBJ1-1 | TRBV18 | CASSPRMNTEAFF
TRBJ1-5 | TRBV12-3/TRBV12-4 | CASSLDLPQPQHF
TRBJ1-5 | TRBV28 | CASSWGYSNQPQHF
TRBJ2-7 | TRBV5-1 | CASSLVVAGGPYEQYF
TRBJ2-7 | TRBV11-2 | CASSLVGLSYEQYF
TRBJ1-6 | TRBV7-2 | CASKLRRGESPLHF
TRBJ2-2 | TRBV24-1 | CATLAENRELFF
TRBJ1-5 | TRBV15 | CATTVVGGTNQPQHF
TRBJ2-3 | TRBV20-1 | CSAGGDRGLAGVRADTQYF
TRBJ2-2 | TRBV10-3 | CAISDPTRGTGELVF
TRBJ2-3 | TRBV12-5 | CASGRDGRSTDTQYF
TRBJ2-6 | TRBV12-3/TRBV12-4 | CASSLSAGGWSGANVLTF
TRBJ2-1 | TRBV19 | CASSIPGLASGDEQFF
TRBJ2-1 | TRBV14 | CASSQDWGAIKNEQFF
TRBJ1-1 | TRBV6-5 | CASSYLGGSDMNTEAFF
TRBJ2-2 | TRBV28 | CASSSEGPHPGELFF
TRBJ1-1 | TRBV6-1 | CASSQGYTEAFF
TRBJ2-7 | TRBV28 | CASSLLAGSYEQYF
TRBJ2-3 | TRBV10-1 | CASSGSRDRGRDTQYF
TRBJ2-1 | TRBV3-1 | CASSQAGVRADDLYNEQFF